A selection of T cell receptor beta chains follows, all from one sample in a study of T-cell reconstitution after alpha-beta-depleted transplantation in children. In TCRdb, the PCR reads were re-called with MiXCR into one record per CDR3 protein. The sample includes 70,000 to 95,000 distinct CDR3 sequences, around 15% seen only once; the top ten take about 20%. This specimen was PBMCs, mostly from graft donor cells, taken 180 days after TCRalphabeta/CD19-depleted stem cell transplant. Source of these receptors: a male patient under 10 years old who had a stem cell transplant for acute lymphoblastic leukemia, so the T cells may come from the graft donor. CDR3s include the opening cysteine and the closing phenylalanine or tryptophan. The D gene is left open where the match is weak. Rows give clone size only sometimes, using once, few, many, or a class for an expanded clone.

v_call	clone_size	j_call	d_call	cdr3_nt	cdr3_aa
TRBV12-3/TRBV12-4	-	TRBJ1-5	-	TGTGCCAGCAGTTTAGGTAGGATGGGCCATCAGCCCCAGCATTTT	CASSLGRMGHQPQHF
TRBV10-2	-	TRBJ2-7	TRBD2	TGCGCCAGCGGGGGTACTAGCGGGAGTCCCGAGCAGTACTTC	CASGGTSGSPEQYF
TRBV12-3/TRBV12-4	-	TRBJ2-7	-	TGTGCCAGCAGGGGAACCTACGAGCAGTACTTC	CASRGTYEQYF
TRBV20-1	few	TRBJ1-5	TRBD1	TGCAGTGCTAGGACAGGGGAAAGGAGCAATCAGCCCCAGCATTTT	CSARTGERSNQPQHF
TRBV25-1	once	TRBJ1-2	-	TGTGCCAGCAGTGCTACCCCGTGGGGGGACTATGGCTACACCTTC	CASSATPWGDYGYTF
TRBV5-1	few	TRBJ2-2	TRBD1	TGCGCCAGCAGCGTAGGGGGCCCCGGGGAGCTGTTTTTT	CASSVGGPGELFF
TRBV24-1	-	TRBJ2-2	-	TGTGCCACCAGTGAGAACAGGTTGACTTGGGGCGGGGAGCTGTTTTTT	CATSENRLTWGGELFF
TRBV27	many	TRBJ1-1	-	TGTGCCAGCAGTTTAGATCGGGGAGGGGGTGAAGCTTTCTTT	CASSLDRGGGEAFF
TRBV5-1	few	TRBJ2-7	-	TGCGCCAGCAGTTCCGGGACCGCTCTATGGGAGCAGTACTTC	CASSSGTALWEQYF
TRBV7-8	-	TRBJ2-5	-	TGTGCCAGCAGCTCCTTAGCGACCCAAGAGACCCAGTACTTC	CASSSLATQETQYF
TRBV2	few	TRBJ1-1	-	TGTGCCAGCAGTGGGGGGTTGTACACTGAAGCTTTCTTT	CASSGGLYTEAFF
TRBV5-6	-	TRBJ2-1	-	TGTGCCAGCAGCGAAGGGGCGCCTAGCAACTACAATGAGCAGTTCTTC	CASSEGAPSNYNEQFF
TRBV29-1	-	TRBJ2-5	TRBD1	TGCAGCGTTAACAGGGGCAGACAAGAGACCCAGTACTTC	CSVNRGRQETQYF
TRBV5-1	few	TRBJ2-3	TRBD1	TGCGCCAGCAGCTTGGGGGACAGGGTTTTGTCAGATACGCAGTATTTT	CASSLGDRVLSDTQYF
TRBV10-3	-	TRBJ2-7	-	TGTGCCATCAGTGTCCACCCAGGGCTTTACGAGCAGTACTTC	CAISVHPGLYEQYF
TRBV4-1	few	TRBJ1-4	-	TGCGCCAGCAGCCAAGGACAGCGCTTTGGACTGTTTTTT	CASSQGQRFGLFF
TRBV3-1	-	TRBJ2-1	-	TGTGCCAGCAGCCATCATTCGGGGGCCCGTGAGCAGTTCTTC	CASSHHSGAREQFF